One and the same sample provided the 14 T cell receptor beta chains below, sequenced in a study of PD-1 blockade in classical Hodgkin lymphoma. Every patient experienced relapse after autologous stem cell transplantation, and brentuximab vedotin exposure varied. Isolation of CD4+ T cells from thawed PBMCs was performed by magnetic negative selection. The protocol was immunoSEQ multiplex PCR, while the TCRdb copy is restricted to in-frame clones and leaves out a portion. This table holds about 8,500 clones, 80% to 85% found once. Sequences were derived from CD4+ T cells from blood, sampled at baseline. The receptors here all came from a human donor with classical Hodgkin lymphoma.

The gene calls are TRBV28 and TRBJ1-2; no clear D gene. The V gene's germline CDR1 is MDHEN and CDR2 SYDVKM. CDR3 length: 11 residues. With 8 bases removed from V and 4 bases from J, the gap between germline ends came to 8 bases. CDR3 sequence reads: CASSRIYGYTF. CDR3 coding DNA: TGTGCCAGCTCCCGGATCTATGGCTACACCTTC.

V and J are TRBV6-5 and TRBJ1-1; the D gene is possibly TRBD1 (6 bases). The germline CDR1 and CDR2 sequences are MNHEY and SVGAGI. The CDR3 has 14 residues. Trimming took off 5 bases at V and 1 base at J, with 11 bases between the two ends. CDR3 in amino acids: CASSIKTGNTEAFF. CDR3 nucleotides: TGTGCCAGCAGTATTAAGACAGGGAACACTGAAGCTTTCTTT.

V gene TRBV29-1 combines with J gene TRBJ2-7; 7 nucleotides agree with TRBD1. Germline values: CDR1 SQVTM, CDR2 ANQGSEA. With 6 bases clipped from V and 7 bases from J, the junction kept 12 bases outside the gene matches. The CDR3 is made up of 13 amino acids. This CDR3 reads CSVSGTAWGEQYF. The CDR3 region has the DNA TGCAGCGTGTCCGGGACAGCCTGGGGAGAGCAGTACTTC.

This sequence joins TRBV5-5 and TRBJ2-7; D not certain. The V end lost 2 bases, the J end lost 3 bases, and 6 bases lay between the germline ends. This CDR3 has 12 amino acids. Germline lookup yields CDR1 SGHKS and CDR2 YYEKEE (reference sequence). CDR3 sequence (DNA): TGTGCCAGCAGCTTAGACGGCTACGAGCAGTACTTC. Translated, it gives CASSLDGYEQYF.

The chain employs TRBV19 and TRBJ1-1; D gene uncertain. The germline gives CDR1 LNHDA, CDR2 SQIVND (reference sequence). The CDR3 is 13 residues long. The V and J ends lost 4 bases and 0 bases respectively, with 6 bases between them. The CDR3: CASSTQVNTEAFF. The CDR3 bases are TGTGCCAGTAGTACCCAGGTGAACACTGAAGCTTTCTTT.

The V gene is TRBV19, the J gene TRBJ2-1, with 13 positions matching TRBD2. Germline V gene sequence: CDR1 LNHDA, CDR2 SQIVND (reference sequence). CDR3 length: 14 amino acids. Trimming removed 6 bases from V and 10 bases from J; junction bases left unmatched: 6. The CDR3 is CASRGLAGLGEQFF. The CDR3 nucleotides are TGTGCCAGTAGGGGACTAGCGGGACTAGGAGAGCAGTTCTTC.

This clone was seen more than once but under ten times. The chain is built from TRBV10-1 and TRBJ2-1, with 10 nucleotides matching TRBD1. From germline, CDR1 is WNHNN and CDR2 SYGVQD (reference sequence). Trimming at V came to 5 bases and at J to 6 bases, leaving 10 bases not matched to a gene. The CDR3 extends over 16 amino acids. The CDR3 loop is CASSFNGQGVTNEQFF. DNA for the CDR3: TGCGCCAGCAGTTTTAATGGACAGGGGGTGACCAATGAGCAGTTCTTC.

The V gene is TRBV5-5, the J gene TRBJ2-1, with TRBD1 as a possible D gene (6 bases). V lost 0 bases to trimming and J lost 7 bases, with 14 bases between them. Germline CDR1 SGHKS, CDR2 YYEKEE (reference sequence). This CDR3 has 15 residues. DNA for the CDR3: TGTGCCAGCAGCTTGGCGTTTAGGGGGAGAAATGAGCAGTTCTTC. Its translation is CASSLAFRGRNEQFF.

The chain is built from TRBV7-9 and TRBJ2-5; weak D call: TRBD1 (6 bases). Germline V gene sequence: CDR1 SEHNR, CDR2 FQNEAQ (reference sequence). Trimming took off 1 base at V and 2 bases at J, with 11 bases between the two ends. The CDR3 extends over 15 amino acids. In DNA, the CDR3 is TGTGCCAGCAGCTTAGGTTATGGGACACAAGAGACCCAGTACTTC. It is translated as CASSLGYGTQETQYF.

This clone was counted only a few times. V gene TRBV5-1 combines with J gene TRBJ2-7; TRBD2 agrees at 7 bases. Germline assignment: CDR1 SGHRS and CDR2 YFSETQ. The CDR3 sequence is 13 residues long. J gave up 2 bases and V 4 bases, and 3 bases lay outside the gene matches. CDR3 in amino acids: CASSAGATYEQYF. Here the CDR3 DNA reads TGCGCCAGCAGCGCGGGAGCCACCTACGAGCAGTACTTC.

The chain couples TRBV6-1 to TRBJ1-3; 10 nucleotides agree with TRBD1. Losses at the gene ends were 4 bases for V and 2 bases for J; bases not matched to a gene: 17. CDR3 length equals 20 residues. The V gene's germline CDR1 is MNHNS and CDR2 SASEGT. The CDR3 region is CASSARIPGQGSQTGNTIYF. The CDR3 DNA reads as TGTGCCAGCAGTGCGCGTATTCCGGGACAGGGGAGCCAAACTGGAAACACCATATATTTT.

The CDR3 sequence is CASSSLAGDEQFF. As DNA, the CDR3 is TGTGCCAGCAGTTCTCTAGCGGGTGATGAGCAGTTCTTC. The genes are TRBV27 and TRBJ2-1; 8 nucleotides agree with TRBD2. The CDR3 has 13 residues. Germline V gives CDR1 MNHEY, CDR2 SMNVEV (reference sequence). V trimming: 4 bases; J trimming: 8 bases; junction bases outside the gene matches: 4.

This sequence joins TRBV6-1 and TRBJ1-1; no firm D call. This CDR3 has 10 amino acids. Trimming left V 3 bases short and J 9 bases short, with 5 bases between. Looked up from germline, CDR1 is MNHNS and CDR2 is SASEGT. DNA of the CDR3: TGTGCCAGCAGTGATATAAAAGCTTTCTTT. Its protein is CASSDIKAFF.

The chain uses TRBV6-1 and TRBJ1-5; maybe TRBD1 (6 bases). The CDR3 covers 19 residues. Germline assignment: CDR1 MNHNS and CDR2 SASEGT. V lost 1 base, J lost 4 bases, and 23 bases lay in between. The DNA for the CDR3 is TGTGCCAGCAGTGAAGTACTACGTCGGACAGTGGCCCTAAATCAGCCCCAGCATTTT. Residues: CASSEVLRRTVALNQPQHF.